This is a list of T cell receptor beta chains from one sample in a study of T cells in Graves' hyperthyroidism and ophthalmopathy. TCRdb re-analysed the multiplex PCR reads in MiXCR, keeping a single row per CDR3 protein. Of approximately 300,000 distinct CDR3 sequences listed, over 15% were seen once; the top ten hold around 58%. The material sequenced was blood. These receptors all stem from a woman in her fifties or sixties with Graves' ophthalmopathy. The CDR3 runs from the conserved cysteine through the conserved F or W. The D gene is left open where the match is weak. Where a row states a size, it is once, few, many or the class of an expanded clone; other rows omit it.

CDR3 DNA,CDR3 protein,D gene,V gene,J gene,clone size
TGTGCCAGCAGCTTAGTAGGGTCCCTTGAAGCTTTCTTT,CASSLVGSLEAFF,-,TRBV7-9,TRBJ1-1,many
TGTGCCAGCAGCGAAGACAGGTTCTCCTACGAGCAGTACTTC,CASSEDRFSYEQYF,-,TRBV7-9,TRBJ2-7,many
TGTGCCAGCAGTCCTCTTTCCCCCCTCACGCTTACCACCGAGCAGTACTTC,CASSPLSPLTLTTEQYF,-,TRBV2,TRBJ2-7,many
TGTGCCAGCAGATCCGTGCCTAGCGGAAGCTCCTACAATGAGCAGTTCTTC,CASRSVPSGSSYNEQFF,TRBD2,TRBV6-2/TRBV6-3,TRBJ2-1,-
TGTGCCATCAGTGAGTCTACAGATACGCAGTATTTT,CAISESTDTQYF,-,TRBV10-3,TRBJ2-3,many
TGTGCCAGCAGCGTCGGGGGGACTTCGACTGAAGCTTTCTTT,CASSVGGTSTEAFF,-,TRBV9,TRBJ1-1,-
TGTGCCAGCTCACCTAGCCGGGACAGGATGTACGAGCAGTACTTC,CASSPSRDRMYEQYF,TRBD1,TRBV18,TRBJ2-7,few
TGTGCCAGCAGCCAAGGCACGGGGACAGGGGTAACTTTCTTT,CASSQGTGTGVTFF,TRBD1,TRBV3-1,TRBJ1-1,many
TGTGCCAGCACCCCCCAGGGTGCAGATACGCAGTATTTT,CASTPQGADTQYF,-,TRBV9,TRBJ2-3,-
TGTGCCAGCAGCTCCCCGGGGGCCAGGGGTACGCAGTATTTT,CASSSPGARGTQYF,-,TRBV13,TRBJ2-3,many
TGTGCCAGCAGCCCAGACAGGGGGCGCAGCGGGATGGGGGGGGCCAACGTCCTGACTTTC,CASSPDRGRSGMGGANVLTF,TRBD1,TRBV7-9,TRBJ2-6,few
TGTGCCAGCAGCGTGACTAGCGTCCGTGGAAATGAGCAGTTCTTC,CASSVTSVRGNEQFF,TRBD2,TRBV9,TRBJ2-1,many
TGCGCCAGCAGCTTACGGGAGGGTGACACTGAAGCTTTCTTT,CASSLREGDTEAFF,-,TRBV5-1,TRBJ1-1,many
TGTGCCAGCACCCAGATCTATAGCACAGATACGCAGTATTTT,CASTQIYSTDTQYF,-,TRBV2,TRBJ2-3,many
TGTGCCAGCAGTTTATTTCTCTACGAGCAGTACTTC,CASSLFLYEQYF,-,TRBV28,TRBJ2-7,many
TGTGCCGGCAGAGGGGGGGAGCCTGAGCAGTTCTTC,CAGRGGEPEQFF,-,TRBV2,TRBJ2-1,-
TGTGCCAGCAGCCAAGACCGACAGGGGGGCTACACCTACGAGCAGTACTTC,CASSQDRQGGYTYEQYF,TRBD1,TRBV3-1,TRBJ2-7,many
TGTGCCAGCAGCCAAGAAGCGGCTAATACGCAGTATTTT,CASSQEAANTQYF,-,TRBV3-1,TRBJ2-3,-
TGTGCCAGCAGCCCGACGAACAGGAATCAGCCCCAGCATTTT,CASSPTNRNQPQHF,-,TRBV3-1,TRBJ1-5,many
TGTGCCAGCAGCCACGACGGCAAAGAGACCCAGTACTTC,CASSHDGKETQYF,-,TRBV28,TRBJ2-5,few
TGCGCCAGCACGCTGGGGGACGTCGGCAATCAGCCCCAGCATTTT,CASTLGDVGNQPQHF,-,TRBV5-1,TRBJ1-5,many
TGTGCCAGCAGCTTAGCGGGGAAAGATCCCTACGAGCAGTACTTC,CASSLAGKDPYEQYF,-,TRBV7-2,TRBJ2-7,few
TGCGCCAGCAGCTTGGCCGGTAGCCCTTCGGGCTCCTACAATGAGCAGTTCTTC,CASSLAGSPSGSYNEQFF,-,TRBV5-1,TRBJ2-1,-
TGCGCCAGCAGCCAAGTGGCAGAAATGAACACTGAAGCTTTCTTT,CASSQVAEMNTEAFF,-,TRBV4-3,TRBJ1-1,few
TGTGCCAGCAGCCAGAGGGGGGGCCGTTCGAATGAGCAGTTCTTC,CASSQRGGRSNEQFF,-,TRBV4-2,TRBJ2-1,-
TGTGCCAGCTCACCCTTTGGGGGTTCCAACACTGAAGCTTTCTTT,CASSPFGGSNTEAFF,-,TRBV18,TRBJ1-1,many
TGTGCCAGCAGCACCGGGACCCCTGCGGGTCAGCCCCAGCATTTT,CASSTGTPAGQPQHF,-,TRBV12-3/TRBV12-4,TRBJ1-5,many
TGCGCCAGCAGCTTTTCGGGGGGGGAAAATTCACCCCTCCACTTT,CASSFSGGENSPLHF,-,TRBV4-3,TRBJ1-6,-
TGCAGCGCCGACAGGGGGTTGAGAGAGACCCAGTACTTC,CSADRGLRETQYF,TRBD1,TRBV29-1,TRBJ2-5,many
TGTGCCAGCAGTTTAGAGGGGGGAAACATTCAGTACTTC,CASSLEGGNIQYF,-,TRBV27,TRBJ2-4,-
TGTGCCAGCAGTTCACAGACGGACCTCAATCAGCCCCAGCATTTT,CASSSQTDLNQPQHF,-,TRBV6-2/TRBV6-3,TRBJ1-5,many
TGTGCCAGCAGTGTTGGGGACGGAGCCTACGAGCAGTACTTC,CASSVGDGAYEQYF,-,TRBV2,TRBJ2-7,-
TGTGCCAGCAGCTTACCCAGCCCTAGGGACTATGGCTACACCTTC,CASSLPSPRDYGYTF,-,TRBV7-9,TRBJ1-2,few
TGTGCCAGCAGCTTAGGATCCCTGGGGGCAGATACGCAGTATTTT,CASSLGSLGADTQYF,-,TRBV7-9,TRBJ2-3,few
TGTGCCAGCAGTGACCTGTCTGGGAAGGTCGAGCAGTACTTC,CASSDLSGKVEQYF,-,TRBV27,TRBJ2-7,many
TGTGCCAGCAGTGACCTGCGGGGGGCGAAACAGCCCCAGCATTTT,CASSDLRGAKQPQHF,-,TRBV2,TRBJ1-5,few
TGTGCCAGCAGTCGAACCCCAGGGAACCAAGAGACCCAGTACTTC,CASSRTPGNQETQYF,-,TRBV6-1,TRBJ2-5,few
TGTGCCACCAGCAGAGGCGAGGGCAACTATGGCTACACCTTC,CATSRGEGNYGYTF,-,TRBV15,TRBJ1-2,many
TGTGCCAGTAAATCGGGGGTGAACTATGGCTACACCTTC,CASKSGVNYGYTF,-,TRBV19,TRBJ1-2,-
TGTGCCACCAGTGCCCTCCATGGCTACACCTTC,CATSALHGYTF,-,TRBV24-1,TRBJ1-2,-
TGCAGTGCCGAAGCTCTCCCGACTAGCGGGGGGACTAGCTCCTACAATGAGCAGTTCTTC,CSAEALPTSGGTSSYNEQFF,TRBD2,TRBV20-1,TRBJ2-1,-
TGTGCCAGCAGCGTAGGGGATCTCGGCTCCTACGAGCAGTACTTC,CASSVGDLGSYEQYF,-,TRBV9,TRBJ2-7,many
TGTGCCAGCAGTGGGTTGGCTACCTACGAGCAGTACTTC,CASSGLATYEQYF,-,TRBV11-2,TRBJ2-7,-
TGTGCCAGTAGTATACAGGGCAACACAGATACGCAGTATTTT,CASSIQGNTDTQYF,-,TRBV19,TRBJ2-3,-
TGTGCCAGCAGCTCCGGGGGCGAAAGGGCGCACTCCTTTAATGAAAAACTGTTTTTT,CASSSGGERAHSFNEKLFF,-,TRBV7-2,TRBJ1-4,many
TGTGCCAGCAGCGAAAGTAGGGGGGCGCTCGCCGAGCAGTACTTC,CASSESRGALAEQYF,-,TRBV7-2,TRBJ2-7,many
TGTGCCAGCAGACTATTGAGGGGGGCGCAAGAGACCCAGTACTTC,CASRLLRGAQETQYF,-,TRBV11-2,TRBJ2-5,many
TGTGCCAGCAGTTTAGGAGGGGGTAGAAACATTCAGTACTTC,CASSLGGGRNIQYF,-,TRBV12-3/TRBV12-4,TRBJ2-4,many
TGTGCCAGCAGTTATACCGCCAATAATGAAAAACTGTTTTTT,CASSYTANNEKLFF,-,TRBV6-4,TRBJ1-4,-
TGCAGTGCTCCAGGACAGACTGGATACCAAGAGACCCAGTACTTC,CSAPGQTGYQETQYF,-,TRBV20-1,TRBJ2-5,many
TGTGCCAGCCGCTACAGAGGGGAAGCCGAAAAACTGTTTTTT,CASRYRGEAEKLFF,-,TRBV2,TRBJ1-4,-
TGTGCCAGCTCACCTACCGCAGGGGAGGGAGCTTTCTTT,CASSPTAGEGAFF,-,TRBV18,TRBJ1-1,many